This T cell receptor (beta chain) was sequenced in a study of early T cells in non-severe SARS-CoV-2 infection. Study-wide points: Matching results from VDJdb favored anti-spike CD8 responses, leaving private and CD4 specificities undetected.

TCRdb re-derived calls from the 5' RACE reads in MiXCR, one entry per CDR3 protein. The sample yields 35,000 to 45,000 distinct CDR3 sequences, 8% to 10% seen once. Notes on this clonotype: Its antigen is unidentified.

Germline V gives CDR1 SEHNR, CDR2 FQNEAQ (reference sequence). V lost 7 bases, J lost 6 bases, and 18 bases lay in between. CDR3 size: 15 residues. Sample: whole blood. The chain recombines TRBV7-9 with TRBJ2-2; D is uncertain. This TCR was recovered from an adult who was a healthcare worker with PCR-confirmed SARS-CoV-2 infection or an uninfected control (not recorded which). The CDR3 here is CASNLGHGFSGELFF. The CDR3 region has the DNA TGTGCCAGCAACCTGGGTCATGGGTTCTCCGGGGAGCTGTTTTTT.